The clone carrying this T cell receptor beta chain has only one observation. No antigen is known for it. This entry comes from a study of cytomegalovirus exposure and HLA in healthy donors. Broader study findings: Cytomegalovirus-associated TCR beta chains were listed, numbering 150 to 200. The likely explanation for a cluster of highly shared sequence variants was sequencing artifact. Reports described diagnosis of cytomegalovirus status by the classifier as highly specific and sensitive. Several of the most significant clusters were apparently associated with common viral pathogens in a later analysis.

The primer mix had 60 Vbeta and 13 Jbeta primers. The method was immunoSEQ multiplex PCR; TCRdb's version includes in-frame clones alone and lacks a portion of them. Of roughly 150,000 clones in the sample, approximately 88% were seen once. The specimen sequenced was PBMCs. This clonotype was obtained from a young woman in good health and CMV-seronegative.

CDR3 nucleotides: TGTGCCAGCAGCTTGGTAGGGGGCGCGACTGAAGCTTTCTTT. Its protein product is CASSLVGGATEAFF. The genes are TRBV5-6 and TRBJ1-1; 7 positions match TRBD1. The CDR3 runs to 14 residues. The V gene's germline CDR1 is SGHDT and CDR2 YYEEEE. After removal of 0 bases from V and 5 bases from J, the junction contained 4 bases not matched to a gene.